The 20 T cell receptor beta chains below all came from one sample that was sequenced in a study of T cell changes during pregnancy in multiple sclerosis. Libraries were prepared by immunoSEQ multiplex PCR; TCRdb keeps only in-frame clonotypes and omits some of them. The sample includes some 27,000 clones, nearly 90% seen only once; the top ten take approximately 0.77%. The specimen comprised CD4+ T cells from peripheral blood mononuclear cells, sampled in the second trimester of pregnancy. All receptors derive from a female donor with multiple sclerosis, enrolled in a pregnancy study.

In its sample, this clone was seen once. V is TRBV7-8 and J is TRBJ1-2; D remains unclear. Per the germline V gene, CDR1 is SGHVS and CDR2 is FQNEAQ. V was cut by 2 bases and J by 7 bases, with 14 bases left in between. This CDR3 spans 14 amino acids. DNA for the CDR3: TGTGCCAGCAGCTTAAACGGGAACGAGCTTGGCTACACCTTC. Its protein is CASSLNGNELGYTF.

The V call is TRBV29-1, the J call TRBJ1-2; 10 bases line up with TRBD1. CDR3 length: 13 residues. J was trimmed by 4 bases and V by 7 bases; bases with no gene match: 6. Germline-derived CDR1 and CDR2 are SQVTM and ANQGSEA. CDR3 sequence reads: CSGGTGDFYGYTF. DNA for the CDR3: TGCAGCGGGGGGACAGGGGACTTCTATGGCTACACCTTC. Supplemented by reference TRBV29-1 and TRBJ1-2, the full variable domain reads SAVISQKPSRDICQRGTSLTIQCQVDSQVTMMFWYRQQPGQSLTLIATANQGSEATYESGFVIDKFPISRPNLTFSTLTVSNMSPEDSSIYLCSGGTGDFYGYTFGSGTRLTVV.

The chain uses TRBV11-2 and TRBJ1-1; no clear D gene. This CDR3 comprises 14 residues. Germline V gives CDR1 SGHAT, CDR2 FQNNGV. The V and J ends lost 1 base and 5 bases respectively, with 11 bases between them. The CDR3 DNA reads TGTGCCAGCAGCTTAGGAGAGGGATGGACTGAAGCTTTCTTT. This sequence encodes CASSLGEGWTEAFF.

This clone was recorded a few times. The chain employs TRBV11-1 and TRBJ1-1; weak D call: TRBD1 (5 bases). The ends were cut back, 0 bases at V and 1 base at J, with 9 bases in the middle. Germline CDR1 reads SGHAT; CDR2 reads FQDESV (reference sequence). The CDR3 is 15 residues long. The CDR3 sequence is CASSLALQGNTEAFF. Here the CDR3 DNA reads TGTGCCAGCAGCTTAGCGCTTCAGGGGAACACTGAAGCTTTCTTT.

The V and J genes are TRBV7-8 and TRBJ2-3; 8 bases fit TRBD1. CDR1 SGHVS and CDR2 FQNEAQ come from the germline V gene. The CDR3 is 15 residues long. Trimming took 1 base from V and 1 from J; bases not matched to a gene: 1. CDR3 sequence: CASSLDRGGTDTQYF. The CDR3 DNA reads as TGTGCCAGCAGCTTAGACAGGGGGGGCACAGATACGCAGTATTTT.

The chain couples TRBV29-1 to TRBJ2-1; the match to TRBD2 covers 13 bases. J lost 10 bases, V lost 7 bases, and 4 bases had no gene match. The CDR3 is 12 residues long. Looked up from germline, CDR1 is SQVTM and CDR2 is ANQGSEA. The CDR3: CSAGTSGVEQFF. CDR3 DNA sequence: TGCAGCGCTGGGACTAGCGGGGTCGAGCAGTTCTTC.

This chain joins TRBV5-1 and TRBJ1-2; unclear D gene. Germline assignment: CDR1 SGHRS and CDR2 YFSETQ. V shed 3 bases and J shed 0 bases, with 6 bases lying between them. This CDR3 spans 13 amino acids. CDR3 amino acids: CASSSGTNYGYTF. The CDR3 nucleotides read TGCGCCAGCAGCTCAGGCACTAACTATGGCTACACCTTC.

V gene TRBV20-1 combines with J gene TRBJ1-2, with D hard to call. Per the germline V gene, CDR1 is DFQATT and CDR2 is SNEGSKA (reference sequence). This CDR3 is 11 amino acids long. Trimming pared 5 bases from V and 8 bases from J, leaving 12 bases between. As DNA, the CDR3 is TGCAGTGCTTGGAGGACCGGGGGCTACACCTTC. Its protein product is CSAWRTGGYTF.

The gene calls are TRBV6-1 and TRBJ1-2, with TRBD1 identical over 7 bases. Trimming took 7 bases from V and 8 from J; bases not matched to a gene: 7. The CDR3 covers 12 residues. Germline values: CDR1 MNHNS, CDR2 SASEGT. For the CDR3, the DNA is TGTGCCAGCACGAGGGCAGGGGGGGGCTACACCTTC. Encoded protein: CASTRAGGGYTF.

The chain is built from TRBV28 and TRBJ1-2; tentative D call: TRBD1 (6 bases). Germline CDR1 reads MDHEN; CDR2 reads SYDVKM. The CDR3 covers 11 residues. CDR3 coding DNA: TGTCAAGGGGGGGGTAACTATGGCTACACCTTC. Translation: CQGGGNYGYTF.

The rearrangement uses TRBV7-2 and TRBJ2-7; TRBD1 might be the D (5 bases). The CDR3 extends over 13 amino acids. Trimming removed 5 bases at V and 4 bases at J, with 12 bases between. CDR1 is SGHTA and CDR2 is FQGNSA in the germline V gene. The DNA of the CDR3 is TGTGCCAGCAGCCGGTCGACAGATTACGAGCAGTACTTC. This gives the protein CASSRSTDYEQYF.

The chain uses TRBV6-1 and TRBJ1-2; D remains unclear. The V end was cut by 1 base, the J end by 7 bases, with 10 bases between. Germline V gives CDR1 MNHNS, CDR2 SASEGT. This CDR3 contains 13 residues. CDR3 DNA: TGTGCCAGCAGTGAAGGGAGGTCTGGTGGCTACACCTTC. It is translated as CASSEGRSGGYTF.

Concerning this clone itself: The sample holds other DNA sequences that translate to the same CDR3. The rearrangement links TRBV4-3 to TRBJ1-2, with D tentatively TRBD1 (5 bases). Deletions cut 3 bases from V and 0 bases from J, with 8 bases between. The CDR3 has 14 residues. The germline gives CDR1 LGHNA, CDR2 YSLEER. CDR3 coding DNA: TGCGCCAGCAGCCACGGGGGGACTAACTATGGCTACACCTTC. This sequence encodes CASSHGGTNYGYTF.

The CDR3 DNA sequence: TGTGCCAGCAGTTTACGTCAGGTAGATCAGCCCCAGCATTTT. It is translated as CASSLRQVDQPQHF. The chain links TRBV28 to TRBJ1-5; D unclear. Trimming took off 2 bases at V and 5 bases at J, with 10 bases between the two ends. The CDR3 covers 14 residues. CDR1 is MDHEN, CDR2 SYDVKM, per germline.

This rearrangement joins TRBV4-2 to TRBJ2-5, with 10 bases matching TRBD2. Germline CDR1 LGHNA, CDR2 YNFKEQ. With 0 bases clipped from V and 5 bases from J, the junction kept 12 bases outside the gene matches. The CDR3 loop spans 18 amino acids. CDR3 protein: CASSQDPGSGGAGETQYF. The CDR3 coding sequence is TGTGCCAGCAGCCAAGACCCGGGAAGCGGGGGGGCAGGTGAGACCCAGTACTTC.

The gene calls are TRBV2 and TRBJ2-1; TRBD1 aligns across 10 bases. J gave up 4 bases and V 6 bases, and 6 bases lay outside the gene matches. The CDR3 sequence is 15 residues long. Germline CDR1 SNHLY, CDR2 FYNNEI. The CDR3 here is CASSGLGQGYNEQFF. CDR3 sequence (DNA): TGTGCCAGCAGCGGCCTGGGACAGGGGTACAATGAGCAGTTCTTC.

In nucleotides, the CDR3 is TGTGCCACCAGCAGACTAGGAGGGGAGACCCAGTACTTC. Translating gives CATSRLGGETQYF. The chain combines TRBV15 with TRBJ2-5; D might be TRBD2 (6 bases). The CDR3 spans 13 residues. Trimming took off 2 bases at V and 5 bases at J, with 9 bases between the two ends. Germline-derived CDR1 and CDR2 are LNHNV and YYDKDF (reference sequence).

The rearrangement uses TRBV5-1 and TRBJ2-3; TRBD2 agrees at 10 bases. J was trimmed by 3 bases and V by 4 bases; bases with no gene match: 8. This CDR3 spans 16 amino acids. Germline lookup yields CDR1 SGHRS and CDR2 YFSETQ. The CDR3 DNA follows: TGCGCCAGCAGCCGATGGGAGCGGGGGGGAACAGATACGCAGTATTTT. The encoded protein is CASSRWERGGTDTQYF.

The V call is TRBV18, the J call TRBJ1-1, with a tentative D call TRBD1 (5 bases). The CDR3 runs 11 residues. Per germline, CDR1 KGHSH and CDR2 LQKENI. With 4 bases removed from V and 9 bases from J, the gap between germline ends came to 9 bases. The CDR3 nucleotides are TGTGCCAGCTCACGGGGGGAACAAGCTTTCTTT. This sequence encodes CASSRGEQAFF.

V usage is TRBV23-1 and J usage is TRBJ1-1, with D uncertain. TRBV23-1 falls under the ORF class, with uncertain function. The CDR3 contains 14 residues. V gave up 4 bases and J gave up 1 base, with 10 bases separating them. The CDR3 DNA reads TGCGCCAGCAGTCCCGGGGAGAAGAACACTGAAGCTTTCTTT. This codes for CASSPGEKNTEAFF.